The 18 T cell receptor beta chains presented below share a single source sample, sequenced in a study of T cells after yellow fever vaccination. TCRdb re-analysed the 5' RACE reads in MiXCR, keeping a single row per CDR3 protein. Of under 50,000 distinct CDR3 sequences in the sample, 5.5% to 8% were seen once. The source material was PBMCs, either bulk or a sorted T-cell subset (CD4+, CD8+, memory, or dextramer-sorted; not recorded which), sampled 45 days after the yellow fever booster vaccination. Receptor source: a man aged 25-45 years who received the YFV17D yellow fever vaccine.

The V gene is TRBV7-2, the J gene TRBJ2-2; D might be TRBD2 (6 bases). Germline CDR1 SGHTA, CDR2 FQGNSA. With 1 base removed from V and 7 bases from J, the gap between germline ends came to 16 bases. This CDR3 is 16 amino acids long. CDR3 bases: TGTGCCAGCAGCTTAGAAGGGACGGGAGCGGTCGGGGAGCTGTTTTTT. This translates into CASSLEGTGAVGELFF. Supplemented by reference TRBV7-2 and TRBJ2-2, the full variable domain reads GAGVSQSPSNKVTEKGKDVELRCDPISGHTALYWYRQSLGQGLEFLIYFQGNSAPDKSGLPSDRFSAERTGGSVSTLTIQRTQQEDSAVYLCASSLEGTGAVGELFFGEGSRLTVL.

V usage is TRBV25-1 and J usage is TRBJ2-7; no definite D call. The CDR3 has 16 residues. Trimming pared 3 bases from V and 5 bases from J, leaving 20 bases between. Germline V gene lookup returns CDR1 MGHDK and CDR2 SYGVNS. Here the CDR3 DNA reads TGTGCCAGCAGTGACTCCCTCACAAAGCTGGTACACGAGCAGTACTTC. It is translated as CASSDSLTKLVHEQYF.

The sample holds a few counts of this clonotype. The chain has TRBV12-3 or TRBV12-4 and TRBJ1-2; 7 bases are a match to TRBD1. The CDR3 has 13 amino acids. Unmatched junction bases numbered 2, after V lost 5 bases and J lost 2 bases. The CDR3 loop reads CASSPDRNYGYTF. The CDR3 nucleotides are TGTGCCAGCAGTCCGGACAGGAACTATGGCTACACCTTC.

This clonotype was seen ten or more times. The chain couples TRBV20-1 to TRBJ2-2; D ambiguous. CDR1 DFQATT and CDR2 SNEGSKA come from the germline V gene (reference sequence). The CDR3 spans 15 residues. Trimming pared 1 base from V and 1 base from J, leaving 10 bases between. The CDR3 DNA reads TGCAGTGCTAGAGTCCGCGACCGGAACACCGGGGAGCTGTTTTTT. Protein: CSARVRDRNTGELFF.

The chain joins TRBV7-2 to TRBJ2-3; D gene unclear. Germline V gene lookup returns CDR1 SGHTA and CDR2 FQGNSA. CDR3 size: 13 residues. Deletions cut 3 bases from V and 0 bases from J, with 4 bases between. This chain's CDR3 is CASSFGSTDTQYF. The CDR3 coding sequence is TGTGCCAGCAGCTTCGGAAGCACAGATACGCAGTATTTT.

In this sample, this clonotype turned up many times. The rearrangement links TRBV19 to TRBJ2-3; 12 bases agree with TRBD2. The CDR3 is 17 amino acids. CDR1 is LNHDA, CDR2 SQIVND, per germline (reference sequence). Unmatched junction bases numbered 9, after V lost 5 bases and J lost 3 bases. CDR3 in DNA: TGTGCCAGTAGTCCGTGGACTAGCGGGGCATATACAGATACGCAGTATTTT. Translated: CASSPWTSGAYTDTQYF.

V and J are TRBV19 and TRBJ2-1; tentative D call: TRBD2 (5 bases). The germline V gene encodes CDR1 LNHDA and CDR2 SQIVND (reference sequence). Trimming cost V 5 bases and J 3 bases, with 11 bases left between them. The CDR3 runs 14 residues. Written as DNA, the CDR3 is TGTGCCAGTAGTCCCGCCGGGATCTACAATGAGCAGTTCTTC. Translating gives CASSPAGIYNEQFF.

This clonotype showed up many times. This chain uses TRBV20-1 with TRBJ1-4; TRBD1 might be the D (6 bases). In germline, CDR1 is DFQATT, CDR2 SNEGSKA (reference sequence). CDR3 length: 14 residues. Deletions cut 0 bases from V and 14 bases from J, with 19 bases between. CDR3 nucleotide sequence: TGCAGTGCTAGAGATATTGGGGGGGCAGCTCGCCTGTTTTTT. Protein product: CSARDIGGAARLFF.

This clonotype was picked up a small number of times. The chain employs TRBV30 and TRBJ2-1, with TRBD2 matching over 8 bases. From germline, CDR1 is GTSNPN and CDR2 SVGIG (reference sequence). The CDR3 has 14 residues. V shed 2 bases and J 3 bases; nucleotides not matched to a gene: 3. CDR3 nucleotides: TGTGCCTGGAGTAGCCTAGCGGGCTACAATGAGCAGTTCTTC. This codes for CAWSSLAGYNEQFF.

This clonotype was recorded a few times. The chain carries TRBV2 and TRBJ1-6; unclear D gene. Trimming took off 4 bases at V and 6 bases at J, with 10 bases between the two ends. CDR1 is SNHLY, CDR2 FYNNEI, per germline. The CDR3 extends over 14 amino acids. This chain's CDR3 is CASSARTANSPLHF. The CDR3, as DNA: TGTGCCAGCAGTGCGAGGACGGCTAATTCACCCCTCCACTTT.

The table lists this clonotype with many counts. The V gene is TRBV29-1, the J gene TRBJ1-1, with 7 bases that match TRBD1. The ends lost 5 bases at V and 10 bases at J; junction bases unmatched: 4. This CDR3 spans 10 amino acids. CDR1 is SQVTM and CDR2 is ANQGSEA in the germline V gene. This CDR3 reads CSVSSGGAFF. The CDR3 nucleotides read TGCAGCGTTTCATCAGGGGGAGCTTTCTTT.

Notes on this clonotype: A read error is possible here, since a much larger clone lies one base away. J is TRBJ2-7 and V is TRBV2, with no clear D. CDR1 and CDR2 from the germline V gene are SNHLY and FYNNEI. The CDR3 has 17 residues. For the CDR3, the DNA is TGTGCCTGCAGTTGGACCACCAATCCGGACGGCTCCTACGAGCAGTACTTC. Translating gives CACSWTTNPDGSYEQYF.

This clonotype has more than one count but fewer than ten. V gene TRBV15 combines with J gene TRBJ2-2, with D hard to call. The CDR3 covers 13 residues. V was pared by 1 base and J by 6 bases, with 6 bases between. In germline, CDR1 is LNHNV, CDR2 YYDKDF (reference sequence). The CDR3 protein is CATSRGPAGELFF. The CDR3 DNA follows: TGTGCCACCAGCAGAGGACCAGCCGGGGAGCTGTTTTTT.

A few counts support this clonotype. The rearrangement joins TRBV7-6 to TRBJ2-7, with TRBD2 matching 11 bases. Germline assignment: CDR1 SGHVS and CDR2 FNYEAQ. Trimming at V came to 4 bases and at J to 4 bases, leaving 6 bases not matched to a gene. CDR3 length: 15 residues. CDR3 loop: CASSSATSGTYEQYF. The DNA of the CDR3 is TGTGCCAGCAGCTCCGCGACTAGCGGGACTTACGAGCAGTACTTC.

This clonotype was seen repeatedly, ten times or more. The V call is TRBV6-2 or TRBV6-3, the J call TRBJ2-3; 14 positions agree with TRBD2. The CDR3 contains 15 residues. Germline lookup yields CDR1 MNHEY and CDR2 SVGEGT. CDR3 protein: CAASGLAGGRGTQYF. The CDR3 bases are TGTGCTGCGTCCGGACTAGCGGGAGGCCGGGGTACGCAGTATTTT.

This clonotype turned up a few times. The chain links TRBV14 to TRBJ2-1, with 8 bases lining up with TRBD2. CDR1 and CDR2 from the germline V gene are SGHDN and FVKESK. The V and J ends lost 4 bases and 6 bases, in that order; junction bases with no gene match: 8. The CDR3 loop spans 15 amino acids. The CDR3 nucleotides are TGTGCCAGCAGCCCACAGCGGGAGTGGGTCAATGAGCAGTTCTTC. As protein: CASSPQREWVNEQFF.

V gene TRBV7-3 combines with J gene TRBJ2-1, with D possibly matching TRBD2 (6 bases). This CDR3 is built from 16 residues. The germline gives CDR1 SGHTA, CDR2 FQGTGA. Trimming took 4 bases from V and 4 from J, leaving 17 bases between them. The CDR3 nucleotides are TGTGCCAGCAGCTCCTCGGGACGGCGGGGATACAATGAGCAGTTCTTC. The encoded protein is CASSSSGRRGYNEQFF.

This clonotype was counted between two and nine times. The chain has TRBV30 and TRBJ2-2; 8 bases agree with TRBD1. J lost 4 bases, V lost 1 base, and 11 bases had no gene match. The CDR3 consists of 17 residues. Germline CDR1 GTSNPN, CDR2 SVGIG (reference sequence). The DNA for the CDR3 is TGTGCCTGGAGTGCCCTGAGGACAGGGAGCTCCACCGGGGAGCTGTTTTTT. Protein: CAWSALRTGSSTGELFF. The complete variable domain, with remaining parts taken from reference TRBV30 and TRBJ2-2, reads SQTIHQWPATLVQPVGSPLSLECTVEGTSNPNLYWYRQAAGRGLQLLFYSVGIGQISSEVPQNLSASRPQDRQFILSSKKLLLSDSGFYLCAWSALRTGSSTGELFFGEGSRLTVL.